At least ten counts were recorded for the clone carrying this T cell receptor (beta chain). Its antigen is currently unknown. TCRdb fed the multiplex PCR reads into MiXCR, producing one record per CDR3 protein. In the table there are approximately 130,000 distinct CDR3 sequences, about a fifth of which are singletons. The data derive from a study of breast tumors, draining lymph nodes, adjacent tissues. Breast cancer patients provided tissue from their axillary draining lymph nodes. Study results and caveats: Tumor T cell lymph node origin was a supported hypothesis, not proven. Tumor repertoires ranked between lymph nodes and nontumor tissue in diversity, with V and J gene preferences.

V trimming: 8 bases; J trimming: 2 bases; junction bases outside the gene matches: 10. This CDR3 is built from 14 residues. Germline CDR1 DFQATT, CDR2 SNEGSKA (reference sequence). The receptor was derived from a female donor with breast cancer. Some clones in this sample may be carry-over from other donors' samples. The chain employs TRBV20-1 and TRBJ2-5; 8 bases fit TRBD2. Sequencing was done on a sample of axillary lymph node tissue. The CDR3 sequence: CSSPGTRTQETQYF. CDR3 in DNA: TGCAGTTCACCCGGGACTAGGACACAAGAGACCCAGTACTTC.